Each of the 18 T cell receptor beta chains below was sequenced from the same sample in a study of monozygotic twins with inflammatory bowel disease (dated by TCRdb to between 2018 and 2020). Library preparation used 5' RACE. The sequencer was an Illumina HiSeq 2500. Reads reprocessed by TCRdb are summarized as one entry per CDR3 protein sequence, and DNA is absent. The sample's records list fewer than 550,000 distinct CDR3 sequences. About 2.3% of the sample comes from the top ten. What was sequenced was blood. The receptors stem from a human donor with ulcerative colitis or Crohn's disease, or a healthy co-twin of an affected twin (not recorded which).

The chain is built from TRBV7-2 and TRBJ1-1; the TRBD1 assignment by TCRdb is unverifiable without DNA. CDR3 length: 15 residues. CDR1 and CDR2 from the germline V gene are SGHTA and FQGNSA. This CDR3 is CASSLEGTMGAEAFF.

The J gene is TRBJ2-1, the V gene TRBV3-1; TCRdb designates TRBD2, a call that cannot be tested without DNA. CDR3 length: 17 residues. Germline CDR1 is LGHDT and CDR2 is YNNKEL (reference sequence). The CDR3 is CASSQDKLAGGYNEQFF.

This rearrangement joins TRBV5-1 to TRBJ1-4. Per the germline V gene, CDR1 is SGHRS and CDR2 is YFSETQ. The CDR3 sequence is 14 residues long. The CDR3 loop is CASSMGNLGEKLFF.

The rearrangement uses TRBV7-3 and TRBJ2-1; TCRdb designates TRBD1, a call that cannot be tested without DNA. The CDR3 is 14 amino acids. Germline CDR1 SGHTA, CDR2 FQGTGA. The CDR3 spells CASSSPGSGNEQFF.

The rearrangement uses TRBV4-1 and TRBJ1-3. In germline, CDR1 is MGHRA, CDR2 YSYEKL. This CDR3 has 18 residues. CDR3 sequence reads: CASSQDLVPRYSGNTIYF.

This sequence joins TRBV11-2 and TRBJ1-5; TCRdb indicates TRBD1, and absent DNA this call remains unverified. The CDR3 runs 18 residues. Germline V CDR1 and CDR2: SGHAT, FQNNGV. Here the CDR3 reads CASSSVGTGHRGNQPQHF.

Here the CDR3 reads CASSSVQLVLDETQYF. V usage is TRBV5-6 and J usage is TRBJ2-5; the D gene TCRdb calls, TRBD2, cannot be checked with no DNA. The CDR3 sequence is 16 residues long. Looked up from germline, CDR1 is SGHDT and CDR2 is YYEEEE.

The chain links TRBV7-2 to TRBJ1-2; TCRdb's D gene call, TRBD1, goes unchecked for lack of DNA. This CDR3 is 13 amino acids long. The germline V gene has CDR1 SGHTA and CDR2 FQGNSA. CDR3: CASSLGGTKGYTF.

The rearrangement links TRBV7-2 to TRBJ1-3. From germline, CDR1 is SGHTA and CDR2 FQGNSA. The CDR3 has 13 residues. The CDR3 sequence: CASSLVPENTIYF.

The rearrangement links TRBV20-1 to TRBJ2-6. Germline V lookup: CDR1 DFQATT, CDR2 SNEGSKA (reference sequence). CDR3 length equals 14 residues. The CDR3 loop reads CSAESYSGANVLTF.

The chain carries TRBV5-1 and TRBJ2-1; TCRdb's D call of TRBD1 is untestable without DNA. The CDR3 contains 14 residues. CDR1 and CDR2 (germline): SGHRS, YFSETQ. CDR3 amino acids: CASSLPRPGNEQFF.

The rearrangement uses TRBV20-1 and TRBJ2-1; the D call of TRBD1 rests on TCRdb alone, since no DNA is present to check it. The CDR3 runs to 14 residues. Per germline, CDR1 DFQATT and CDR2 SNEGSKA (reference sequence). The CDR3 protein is CSARAPGPYNEQFF.

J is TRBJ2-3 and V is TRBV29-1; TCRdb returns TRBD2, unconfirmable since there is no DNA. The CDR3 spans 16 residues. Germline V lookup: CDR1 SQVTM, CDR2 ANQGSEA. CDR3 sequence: CSVVLGLAGVKDTQYF.

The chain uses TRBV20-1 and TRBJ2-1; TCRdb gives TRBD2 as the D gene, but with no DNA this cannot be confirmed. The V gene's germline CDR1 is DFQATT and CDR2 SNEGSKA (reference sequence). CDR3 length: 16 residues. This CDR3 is CSARDPRIAGYNEQFF.

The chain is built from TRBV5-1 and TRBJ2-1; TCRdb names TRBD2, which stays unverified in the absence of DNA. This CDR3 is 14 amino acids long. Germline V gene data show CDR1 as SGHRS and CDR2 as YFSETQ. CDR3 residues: CASSLVTSGAEQFF.

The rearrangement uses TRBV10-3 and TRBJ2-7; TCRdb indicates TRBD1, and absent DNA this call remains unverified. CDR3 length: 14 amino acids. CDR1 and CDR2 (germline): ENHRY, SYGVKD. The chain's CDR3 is CATNRGPGSYEQYF.

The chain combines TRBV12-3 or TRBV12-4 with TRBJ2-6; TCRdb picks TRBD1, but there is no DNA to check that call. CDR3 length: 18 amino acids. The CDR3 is CASRAAAGQGNGANVLTF.

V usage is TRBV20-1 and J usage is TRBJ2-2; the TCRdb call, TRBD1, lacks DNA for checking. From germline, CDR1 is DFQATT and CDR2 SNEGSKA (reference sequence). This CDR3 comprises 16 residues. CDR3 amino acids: CSASSGTLELAGELFF.